The entry below describes one T cell receptor (beta chain). With V trimmed by 6 bases and J by 8 bases, 8 bases remained unmatched. CDR3 length equals 14 residues. The germline V gene encodes CDR1 WSHSY and CDR2 SAAADI. The data were taken from a study of blood T cell repertoires in COVID-19. Profiled with immunoSEQ multiplex PCR; TCRdb holds only in-frame clones, not every one. This table has 350,000 or so clones, about 87% appearing once. This receptor was obtained from a young woman with COVID-19, enrolled during active disease. The chain uses TRBV10-2 and TRBJ2-2, with 8 bases aligning to TRBD1. Sequencing was carried out using peripheral blood. CDR3 in amino acids: CASSPDRVGGELFF. The CDR3 DNA sequence: TGCGCCAGCAGCCCGGACAGGGTCGGTGGGGAGCTGTTTTTT.